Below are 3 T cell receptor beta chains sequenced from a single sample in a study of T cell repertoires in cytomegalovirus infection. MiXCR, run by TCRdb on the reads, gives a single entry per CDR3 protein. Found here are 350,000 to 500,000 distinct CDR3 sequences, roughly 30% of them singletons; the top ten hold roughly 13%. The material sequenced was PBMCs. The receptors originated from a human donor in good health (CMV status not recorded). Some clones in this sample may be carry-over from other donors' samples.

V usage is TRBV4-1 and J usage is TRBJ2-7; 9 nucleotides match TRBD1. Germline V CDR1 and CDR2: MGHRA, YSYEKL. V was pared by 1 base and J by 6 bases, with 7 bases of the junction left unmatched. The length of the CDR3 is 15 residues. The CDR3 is CASSQVGQGGREQYF. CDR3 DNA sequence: TGCGCCAGCAGCCAAGTGGGACAGGGAGGGCGCGAGCAGTACTTC.

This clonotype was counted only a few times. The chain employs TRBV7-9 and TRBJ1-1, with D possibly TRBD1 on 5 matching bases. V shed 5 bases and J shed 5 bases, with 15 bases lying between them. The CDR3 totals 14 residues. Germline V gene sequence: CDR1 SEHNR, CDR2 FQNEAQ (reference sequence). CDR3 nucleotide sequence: TGTGCCAGCAGCCCCGCCGGGGGGATGACTGAAGCTTTCTTT. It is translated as CASSPAGGMTEAFF. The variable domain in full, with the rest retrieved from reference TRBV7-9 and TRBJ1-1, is DTGVSQNPRHKITKRGQNVTFRCDPISEHNRLYWYRQTLGQGPEFLTYFQNEAQLEKSRLLSDRFSAERPKGSFSTLEIQRTEQGDSAMYLCASSPAGGMTEAFFGQGTRLTVV.

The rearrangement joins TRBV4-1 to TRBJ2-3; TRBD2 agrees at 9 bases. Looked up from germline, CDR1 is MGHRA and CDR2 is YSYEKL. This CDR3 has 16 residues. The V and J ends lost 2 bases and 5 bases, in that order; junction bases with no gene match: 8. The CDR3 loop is CASSQSSSGVEDTQYF. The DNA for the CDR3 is TGCGCCAGCAGCCAAAGTTCTAGCGGGGTGGAAGATACGCAGTATTTT.